This entry features one T cell receptor (beta chain) sequence. The target antigen is unknown. Molecular-barcoded quantitative 5'-RACE produced these TCR beta libraries. TCRdb redid the calling of the 5' RACE reads with MiXCR, one entry per CDR3 protein. The table lists about 140,000 distinct CDR3 sequences, 7% to 10% of them singletons. V lost 6 bases to trimming and J lost 5 bases, with 17 bases between them. Germline V lookup: CDR1 DFQATT, CDR2 SNEGSKA (reference sequence). This CDR3 is 13 amino acids long. These data come from a study of CD8 T cells in ankylosing spondylitis. Whole-study results and caveats: Those disease-linked clones were CD8+; they were also relatively rare in peripheral blood. Disease-linked clones reportedly concentrated significantly in matched ankylosing spondylitis synovial fluid.

The sample was synovial fluid, either unsorted or a sorted T cell fraction (not recorded which). The TCR comes from a male donor with ankylosing spondylitis. The chain employs TRBV20-1 and TRBJ2-7, with unresolved D. The CDR3 region is CSAHHRDSDEQYF. The CDR3 DNA reads as TGCAGTGCCCATCATCGAGACTCGGACGAGCAGTACTTC.